Below are 17 T cell receptor beta chains sequenced from a single sample in a study of long-term antiretroviral therapy in people with HIV. immunoSEQ v3.0 was run at survey level. The data were produced by immunoSEQ multiplex PCR, yet TCRdb's version contains in-frame clones alone and is incomplete. The sample shows about 29,000 clones, roughly 93% of them seen only once. Sequencing was performed on unsorted PBMCs, taken 6.2 years after starting antiretroviral therapy. The origin of the receptors is a middle-aged man with HIV.

The rearrangement uses TRBV5-4 and TRBJ2-1; D is possibly TRBD1 or TRBD2 (5 bases each). The CDR3 extends over 17 amino acids. V lost 3 bases to trimming and J lost 4 bases, with 20 bases between them. Germline CDR1 and CDR2: SGHNT and YYREEE (reference sequence). The CDR3 loop is CASSSGSGTPLYNEQFF. CDR3 coding DNA: TGTGCCAGCAGCTCGGGTTCCGGGACCCCTCTGTACAATGAGCAGTTCTTC.

The chain joins TRBV19 to TRBJ2-3; TRBD1 is a possible D gene (5 bases). There are 14 residues in the CDR3. V lost 1 base and J 1 base, leaving 6 bases between the germline ends. Germline lookup yields CDR1 LNHDA and CDR2 SQIVND (reference sequence). The CDR3 nucleotides read TGTGCCAGTAGTATAGGACAGCGCACAGATACGCAGTATTTT. Protein sequence: CASSIGQRTDTQYF.

V usage is TRBV7-8 and J usage is TRBJ2-3; no reliable D call. The CDR3 length is 11 residues. Deletions cut 1 base from V and 8 bases from J, with 4 bases between. Germline V lookup: CDR1 SGHVS, CDR2 FQNEAQ. The CDR3 bases are TGTGCCAGCAGCTTAGTGGGTACGCAGTATTTT. Protein sequence: CASSLVGTQYF.

V gene TRBV27 combines with J gene TRBJ1-5; the D gene is possibly TRBD1 (6 bases). V was clipped by 2 bases and J by 2 bases, with 10 bases between them. CDR3 length: 15 amino acids. The germline CDR1 and CDR2 sequences are MNHEY and SMNVEV (reference sequence). The CDR3 loop is CASSLAGAGNQPQHF. The DNA of the CDR3 is TGTGCCAGCAGTTTAGCAGGGGCAGGCAATCAGCCCCAGCATTTT.

The V gene is TRBV10-3, the J gene TRBJ1-1; D perhaps matches TRBD1 (6 bases). The germline gives CDR1 ENHRY, CDR2 SYGVKD. Trimming took off 10 bases at V and 6 bases at J, with 18 bases between the two ends. The CDR3 consists of 13 residues. CDR3 nucleotides: TGTGCCACCGCACTTTCAGGGGACTCTGAAGCTTTCTTT. Its protein is CATALSGDSEAFF.

The chain employs TRBV5-1 and TRBJ2-3; 9 positions match TRBD1. The CDR3 covers 15 residues. Germline CDR1 is SGHRS and CDR2 is YFSETQ. V lost 5 bases to trimming and J lost 5 bases; unmatched junction nucleotides: 9. The CDR3 DNA follows: TGCGCCAGCAGGCTGGACAGGGGCGCCGGAGATACGCAGTATTTT. Its protein product is CASRLDRGAGDTQYF.

The chain carries TRBV10-3 and TRBJ1-2, with 8 positions matching TRBD1. After removal of 9 bases from V and 6 bases from J, the junction contained 3 bases not matched to a gene. CDR1 ENHRY and CDR2 SYGVKD come from the germline V gene. The CDR3 sequence is 11 residues long. The DNA for the CDR3 is TGTGCCATAGACAGGGGCGATGGCTACACCTTC. Amino acid sequence: CAIDRGDGYTF.

The rearrangement links TRBV27 to TRBJ1-6; D perhaps matches TRBD1 (5 bases). The CDR3 contains 15 residues. Per germline, CDR1 MNHEY and CDR2 SMNVEV (reference sequence). V was pared by 11 bases and J by 7 bases, with 21 bases between. The CDR3 sequence: CAAGWEGSRNSPLHF. CDR3 DNA: TGTGCCGCTGGGTGGGAGGGGTCGAGAAATTCACCCCTCCACTTT.

This rearrangement joins TRBV6-5 to TRBJ2-1; TRBD2 aligns across 7 bases. CDR1 and CDR2 (germline): MNHEY, SVGAGI. The CDR3 has 15 residues. With V trimmed by 6 bases and J by 6 bases, 11 bases remained unmatched. DNA for the CDR3: TGTGCCAGCAGCCCGGGAAGCGGGGCTTCCAATGAGCAGTTCTTC. It translates to CASSPGSGASNEQFF.

The chain has TRBV13 and TRBJ2-5, with a possible D match to TRBD1 (5 bases). CDR1 PRHDT and CDR2 FYEKMQ come from the germline V gene (reference sequence). This CDR3 has 13 amino acids. Trimming took 1 base from V and 9 from J, leaving 12 bases between them. In DNA, the CDR3 is TGTGCCAGCAGCTTAGTAGGTAAAGGGGCCCAGTACTTC. Its translation: CASSLVGKGAQYF.

The V and J genes are TRBV6-5 and TRBJ2-2, with D perhaps TRBD2 (5 bases). From germline, CDR1 is MNHEY and CDR2 SVGAGI. V shed 7 bases and J shed 5 bases, with 11 bases lying between them. The CDR3 sequence is 13 residues long. CDR3 in DNA: TGTGCCAGCACGCGATCGGGGACCGGGGAGCTGTTTTTT. Protein sequence: CASTRSGTGELFF.

V and J are TRBV4-2 and TRBJ2-2; D is perhaps TRBD1 (5 bases). V was cut by 4 bases and J by 5 bases, with 14 bases left in between. Germline lookup yields CDR1 LGHNA and CDR2 YNFKEQ. The CDR3 totals 15 residues. CDR3 in DNA: TGTGCCAGCAGCCGCATAGAGCAGGGAACCGGGGAGCTGTTTTTT. It encodes CASSRIEQGTGELFF.

This sequence joins TRBV19 and TRBJ1-2; D ambiguous. Germline CDR1 is LNHDA and CDR2 is SQIVND (reference sequence). The CDR3 is 13 amino acids. The V end was cut by 5 bases, the J end by 2 bases, with 9 bases between. The CDR3 DNA is TGTGCCAGTAGTCCAGACGGAAACTATGGCTACACCTTC. It encodes CASSPDGNYGYTF.

The chain combines TRBV10-2 with TRBJ2-7, with D possibly being TRBD2 (5 bases). In germline, CDR1 is WSHSY, CDR2 SAAADI. The CDR3 runs 16 residues. Trimming left V 7 bases short and J 0 bases short, with 19 bases between. In DNA, the CDR3 is TGCGCCAGCAACCTGGACTGGCAGAGCCTCTCCTACGAGCAGTACTTC. Protein: CASNLDWQSLSYEQYF.

V gene TRBV29-1 combines with J gene TRBJ2-1; D gene unclear. Germline CDR1 is SQVTM and CDR2 is ANQGSEA. V lost 3 bases, J lost 2 bases, and 14 bases lay in between. The CDR3 is made up of 15 amino acids. The CDR3 bases are TGCAGCGTTGAGTTGTATATCTTGACCTACAATGAGCAGTTCTTC. Its translation is CSVELYILTYNEQFF.

The chain employs TRBV5-1 and TRBJ2-1, with 9 bases identical to TRBD2. V shed 4 bases and J 4 bases; nucleotides not matched to a gene: 9. The CDR3 covers 16 residues. Germline values: CDR1 SGHRS, CDR2 YFSETQ. The CDR3 DNA sequence: TGCGCCAGCAGCCAATTAGCGGGGGATGGATACAATGAGCAGTTCTTC. Protein: CASSQLAGDGYNEQFF.

The chain joins TRBV28 to TRBJ1-2, with unresolved D. Germline lookup yields CDR1 MDHEN and CDR2 SYDVKM. The CDR3 spans 13 residues. Trimming removed 7 bases from V and 2 bases from J, with 11 bases in between. DNA for the CDR3: TGTGCCAGCACGAGAGGCCGGAACTATGGCTACACCTTC. Residues: CASTRGRNYGYTF.